This paragraph reports one TCR beta chain. Repertoires were generated with immunoSEQ multiplex PCR, while TCRdb's copy carries only in-frame clones and drops some. The sample has over 85,000 clones; around 96% are singletons. The entry originates in a study of technical replicates of blood from several donors. CDR1 SEHNR and CDR2 FQNEAQ come from the germline V gene (reference sequence). This CDR3 spans 16 amino acids. V lost 5 bases, J lost 0 bases, and 16 bases lay in between. Sample: T cells isolated from PBMCs. This chain joins TRBV7-9 and TRBJ2-5; the D is unclear. This sequence was found in a human donor in good health. CDR3 bases: TGTGCCAGCAGCCCCTCCGGGTACATGTACCAAGAGACCCAGTACTTC. Protein sequence: CASSPSGYMYQETQYF.